The sequence of this T cell receptor beta chain was determined in a study of control samples from healthy donors and cancer patients. The protocol was immunoSEQ multiplex PCR, while the TCRdb copy is restricted to in-frame clones and leaves out a portion. The data show 90,000 to 150,000 clones, around nine tenths seen once. The junction had 7 bases not matched to a gene; V was cut back by 5 bases and J by 10 bases. Per germline, CDR1 SGDLS and CDR2 YYNGEE. The CDR3 spans 15 residues. V is TRBV9 and J is TRBJ2-1; 15 bases match TRBD2. This TCR was recovered from a man aged 25 to 40 in good health. The material sequenced was blood. The CDR3 spells CASRAPGTSGGEQFF. CDR3 nucleotides: TGTGCCAGCAGGGCCCCCGGGACTAGCGGGGGGGAGCAGTTCTTC.